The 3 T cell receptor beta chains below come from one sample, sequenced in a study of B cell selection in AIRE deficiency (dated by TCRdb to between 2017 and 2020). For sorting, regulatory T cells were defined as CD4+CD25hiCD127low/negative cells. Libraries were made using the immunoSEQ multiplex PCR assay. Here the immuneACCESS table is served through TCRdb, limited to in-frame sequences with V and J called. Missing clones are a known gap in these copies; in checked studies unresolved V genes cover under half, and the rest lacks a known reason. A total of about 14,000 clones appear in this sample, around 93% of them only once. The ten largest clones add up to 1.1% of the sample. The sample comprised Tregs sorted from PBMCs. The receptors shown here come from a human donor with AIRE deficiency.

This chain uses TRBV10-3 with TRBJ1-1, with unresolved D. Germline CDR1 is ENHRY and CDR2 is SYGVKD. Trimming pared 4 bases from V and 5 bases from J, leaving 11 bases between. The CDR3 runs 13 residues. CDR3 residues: CAISGPAGTEAFF. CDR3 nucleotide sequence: TGTGCCATCAGTGGACCCGCGGGAACTGAAGCTTTCTTT.

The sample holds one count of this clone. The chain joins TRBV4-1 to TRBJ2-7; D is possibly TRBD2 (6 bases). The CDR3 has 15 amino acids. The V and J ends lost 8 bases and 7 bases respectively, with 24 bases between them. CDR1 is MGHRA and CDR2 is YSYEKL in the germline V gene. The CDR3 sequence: CASPPPGREVREQYF. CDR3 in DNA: TGCGCCAGCCCTCCACCGGGCAGGGAGGTTAGAGAGCAGTACTTC.

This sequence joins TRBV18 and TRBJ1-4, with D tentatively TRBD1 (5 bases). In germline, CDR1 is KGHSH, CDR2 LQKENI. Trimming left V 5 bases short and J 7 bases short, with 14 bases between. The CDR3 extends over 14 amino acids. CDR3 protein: CASSETGTTEKLFF. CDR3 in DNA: TGTGCCAGCTCAGAAACCGGGACGACTGAAAAACTGTTTTTT.